Listed below are T cell receptor beta chains from one sample, sequenced in a study of blood T cell repertoires in COVID-19. The data were produced by immunoSEQ multiplex PCR, yet TCRdb's version contains in-frame clones alone and is incomplete. This sample carries about 210,000 clones, more than 70% of them seen once, and the ten largest clones take 2% to 2.5%. The sequenced sample was PBMCs or T cells enriched from blood (not recorded which). These receptors were taken from a woman between 35 and 50 years old with acute COVID-19. The CDR3 runs from the conserved cysteine through the conserved F or W. The D gene is left open where the match is weak. Some rows have no size entry. The others give once, few or many, or a class for an expanded clone.

D,V,J,size,DNA,CDR3
TRBD1,TRBV30,TRBJ1-5,-,TGTGCCTGGAGTGAAGCGCAGGGGGGACAGCCCCAGCATTTT,CAWSEAQGGQPQHF
-,TRBV9,TRBJ1-2,once,TGTGCCAGCAGCGTAGTCCAGGGTGGGGGCTACACCTTC,CASSVVQGGGYTF
TRBD2,TRBV28,TRBJ2-7,few,TGTGCCACCCTTAGGGCCGGGGGGTCCTACGAGCAGTACTTC,CATLRAGGSYEQYF
-,TRBV27,TRBJ2-5,-,TGTGCCAGCAGTTTTGCGCGGGGCTTCCAAGAGACCCAGTACTTC,CASSFARGFQETQYF
TRBD1,TRBV27,TRBJ1-1,few,TGTGCCAGCAGTTTGATACAGGGGGCAGCTGAAGCTTTCTTT,CASSLIQGAAEAFF
TRBD1,TRBV24-1,TRBJ1-2,once,TGTGCCACCAGTGATCCCGGGACAGTCTATGGCTACACCTTC,CATSDPGTVYGYTF
TRBD1,TRBV29-1,TRBJ1-5,-,TGCAGCGTTAGGGGACAGGGCAATCAGCCCCAGCATTTT,CSVRGQGNQPQHF
-,TRBV11-3,TRBJ1-1,-,TGTGCCAGCAGCTTAGGGTGGAGGGAGTGGGCTTTCTTT,CASSLGWREWAFF
TRBD2,TRBV2,TRBJ2-3,-,TGTGCCAGCAGTAGCCTAGCGGGACTGAATACGCAGTATTTT,CASSSLAGLNTQYF
-,TRBV7-9,TRBJ1-1,-,TGTGCCAGCACCCCGGGGGACCTCCGGCAGAACACTGAAGCTTTCTTT,CASTPGDLRQNTEAFF
-,TRBV7-2,TRBJ2-1,-,TGTGCCAGCAGCTGGGACTCTCGGCCGTTCTTC,CASSWDSRPFF
TRBD1,TRBV24-1,TRBJ2-5,-,TGTGCCACCAGTGACCCGGGACAGGAAGAGACCCAGTACTTC,CATSDPGQEETQYF
TRBD1,TRBV5-1,TRBJ1-2,-,TGCGCCGGTTACCTAGCAGCTTGGACAGGGACCCCCTATGGCTACACCTTC,CAGYLAAWTGTPYGYTF
TRBD1,TRBV19,TRBJ1-2,-,TGTGCCAGTAGTGCCTCCGGGACAGGGAACTATGGCTACACCTTC,CASSASGTGNYGYTF
-,TRBV18,TRBJ1-4,-,TGTGCCAGCTCACCCCGAGGTGGGAATGAAAAACTGTTTTTT,CASSPRGGNEKLFF
-,TRBV7-8,TRBJ1-1,-,TGTGCCAGCAGCTTAGGGCGGGAGAAGAGGGCTTTCTTT,CASSLGREKRAFF
TRBD1,TRBV18,TRBJ1-2,-,TGTGCCAGCTCGCCCACTTTCTTGGGACAGGCCAACTATGGCTACACCTTC,CASSPTFLGQANYGYTF
TRBD1,TRBV4-3,TRBJ1-6,-,TGCGCCAGCAGCCAACGACAGGGAAATTCACCCCTCCACTTT,CASSQRQGNSPLHF
-,TRBV5-4,TRBJ1-1,-,TGTGCCAGCAGCTTGGGACGGTCGGGCACTGAAGCTTTCTTT,CASSLGRSGTEAFF
-,TRBV3-1/TRBV3-2,TRBJ2-2,-,TGTGCCAGCAGCCAATTTAGGGGCTCCGGGGAGCTGTTTTTT,CASSQFRGSGELFF
TRBD1,TRBV18,TRBJ1-6,-,TGTGCCAGCTCACCGACAGGGTGGGATAATTCACCCCTCCACTTT,CASSPTGWDNSPLHF
TRBD1,TRBV2,TRBJ2-3,-,TGTGCCAGCAGTATAACAGGGGGCTACGCAGATACGCAGTATTTT,CASSITGGYADTQYF